This record covers a single T cell receptor (beta chain). These data come from a study of blood T cell repertoires in COVID-19. Whole-study context: The analysed material was cDNA or gDNA that came from T cells, B-cell-depleted T cells, or PBMCs.

Sequenced by immunoSEQ multiplex PCR; TCRdb stores in-frame clones only, minus some. The data show about 140,000 clones, about 87% seen once. Germline lookup yields CDR1 MGHRA and CDR2 YSYEKL. V was clipped by 0 bases and J by 5 bases; unmatched bases: 8. The CDR3 loop spans 17 amino acids. This receptor was identified in a man between 60 and 75 years old with active or convalescent COVID-19. The chain carries TRBV4-1 and TRBJ2-2, with 8 bases lining up with TRBD2. The sequencing sample was made of peripheral blood. The CDR3 DNA reads as TGCGCCAGCAGCCAAGATCCAGCGGGAGAAACGACCGGGGAGCTGTTTTTT. It specifies CASSQDPAGETTGELFF.